This T cell receptor (beta chain) was profiled in a study of cytomegalovirus exposure and HLA in healthy donors. The PCR employed 60 Vbeta primers together with 13 Jbeta primers. Using immunoSEQ multiplex PCR, the repertoire was profiled, and TCRdb retains in-frame clones only, with some absent. Here the sample spans under 200,000 clones, 78% being singletons. The CDR3 totals 14 residues. V was pared by 8 bases and J by 5 bases, with 17 bases between. Germline assignment: CDR1 SGDLS and CDR2 YYNGEE. The rearrangement joins TRBV9 to TRBJ2-1; D may be TRBD2 (5 bases). The source material was PBMCs. The receptor comes from a woman aged 25 to 39 in good health and CMV-seropositive. The DNA for the CDR3 is TGTGCCAGTAATGGAGGACCTAATCACAATGAGCAGTTCTTC. Residues: CASNGGPNHNEQFF.